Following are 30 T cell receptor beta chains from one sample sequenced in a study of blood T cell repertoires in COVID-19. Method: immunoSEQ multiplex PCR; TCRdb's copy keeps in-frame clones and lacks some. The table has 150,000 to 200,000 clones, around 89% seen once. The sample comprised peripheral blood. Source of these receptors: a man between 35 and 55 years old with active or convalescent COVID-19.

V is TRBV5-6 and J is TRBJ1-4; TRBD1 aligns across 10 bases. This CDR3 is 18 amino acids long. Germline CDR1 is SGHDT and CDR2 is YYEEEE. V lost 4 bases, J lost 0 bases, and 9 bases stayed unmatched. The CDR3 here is CASSRGQGTAPTNEKLFF. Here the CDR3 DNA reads TGTGCCAGCAGCCGGGGACAGGGGACGGCCCCAACTAATGAAAAACTGTTTTTT. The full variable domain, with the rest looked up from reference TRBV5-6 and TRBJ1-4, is DAGVTQSPTHLIKTRGQQVTLRCSPKSGHDTVSWYQQALGQGPQFIFQYYEEEERQRGNFPDRFSGHQFPNYSSELNVNALLLGDSALYLCASSRGQGTAPTNEKLFFGSGTQLSVL.

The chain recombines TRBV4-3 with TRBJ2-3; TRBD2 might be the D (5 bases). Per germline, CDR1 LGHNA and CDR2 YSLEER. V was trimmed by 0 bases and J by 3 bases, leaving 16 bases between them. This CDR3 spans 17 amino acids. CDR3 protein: CASSQEMKAAVTDTQYF. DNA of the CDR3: TGCGCCAGCAGCCAAGAGATGAAAGCGGCGGTGACAGATACGCAGTATTTT.

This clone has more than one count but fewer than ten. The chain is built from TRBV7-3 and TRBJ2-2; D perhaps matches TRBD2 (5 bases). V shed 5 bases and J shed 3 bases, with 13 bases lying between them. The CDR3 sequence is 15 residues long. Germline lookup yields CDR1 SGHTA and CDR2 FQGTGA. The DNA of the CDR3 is TGTGCCAGCAGCGCGGACTCGGGTTACACCGGGGAGCTGTTTTTT. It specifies CASSADSGYTGELFF.

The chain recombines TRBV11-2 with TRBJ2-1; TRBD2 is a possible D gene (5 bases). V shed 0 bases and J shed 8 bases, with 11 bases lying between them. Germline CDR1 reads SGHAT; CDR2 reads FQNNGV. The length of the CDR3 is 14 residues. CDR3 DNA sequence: TGTGCCAGCAGCTTAGATGTCGGGATCGATGAGCAGTTCTTC. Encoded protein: CASSLDVGIDEQFF.

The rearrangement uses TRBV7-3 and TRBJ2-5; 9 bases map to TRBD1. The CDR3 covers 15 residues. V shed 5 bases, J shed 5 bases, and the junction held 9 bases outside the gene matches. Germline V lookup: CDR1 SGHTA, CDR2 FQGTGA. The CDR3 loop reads CASSPTSGQGETQYF. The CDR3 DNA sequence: TGTGCCAGCAGCCCAACTTCCGGACAGGGGGAGACCCAGTACTTC.

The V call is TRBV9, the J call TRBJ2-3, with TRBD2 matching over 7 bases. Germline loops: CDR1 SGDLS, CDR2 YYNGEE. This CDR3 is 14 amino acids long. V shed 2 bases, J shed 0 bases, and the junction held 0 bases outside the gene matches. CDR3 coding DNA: TGTGCCAGCAGCGTCGGGGGGAGCACAGATACGCAGTATTTT. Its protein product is CASSVGGSTDTQYF.

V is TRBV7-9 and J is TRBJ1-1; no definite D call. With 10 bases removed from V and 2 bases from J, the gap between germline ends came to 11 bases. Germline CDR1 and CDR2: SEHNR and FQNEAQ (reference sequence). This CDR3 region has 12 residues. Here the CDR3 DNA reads TGTGCCACCCAGGCTCCTAACACTGAAGCTTTCTTT. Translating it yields CATQAPNTEAFF.

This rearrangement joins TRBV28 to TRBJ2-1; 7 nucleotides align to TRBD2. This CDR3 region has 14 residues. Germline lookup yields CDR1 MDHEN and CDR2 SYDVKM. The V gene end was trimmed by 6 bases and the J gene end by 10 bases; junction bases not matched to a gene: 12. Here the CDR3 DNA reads TGTGCCAGCAGCTCCGGGGGGACTTCCCGGGAGCAGTTCTTC. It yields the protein CASSSGGTSREQFF.

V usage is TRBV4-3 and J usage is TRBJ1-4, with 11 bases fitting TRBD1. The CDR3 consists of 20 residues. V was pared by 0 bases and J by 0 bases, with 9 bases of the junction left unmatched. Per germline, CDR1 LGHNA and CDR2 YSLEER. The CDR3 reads CASSQDLRTGGFATNEKLFF. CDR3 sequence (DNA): TGCGCCAGCAGCCAAGATCTACGGACAGGGGGCTTTGCAACTAATGAAAAACTGTTTTTT.

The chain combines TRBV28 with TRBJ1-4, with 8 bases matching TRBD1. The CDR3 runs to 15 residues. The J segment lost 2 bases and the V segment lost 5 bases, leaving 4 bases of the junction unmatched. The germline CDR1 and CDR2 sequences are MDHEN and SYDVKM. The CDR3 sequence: CASSVRQGTNEKLFF. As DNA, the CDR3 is TGTGCCAGCAGTGTCCGACAGGGGACTAATGAAAAACTGTTTTTT.

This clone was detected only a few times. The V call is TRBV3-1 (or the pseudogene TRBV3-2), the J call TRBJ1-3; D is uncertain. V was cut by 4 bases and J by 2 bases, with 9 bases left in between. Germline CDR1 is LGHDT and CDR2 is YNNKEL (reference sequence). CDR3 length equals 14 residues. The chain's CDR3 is CASSPRKPGNTIYF. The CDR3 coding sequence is TGTGCCAGCAGCCCTCGTAAGCCTGGAAACACCATATATTTT.

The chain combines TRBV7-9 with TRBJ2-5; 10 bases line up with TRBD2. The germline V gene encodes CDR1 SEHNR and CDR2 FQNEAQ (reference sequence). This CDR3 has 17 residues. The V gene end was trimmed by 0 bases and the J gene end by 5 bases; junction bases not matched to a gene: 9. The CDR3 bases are TGTGCCAGCAGCTTAGCGCATATTAGCGGGGGGAAGGAGACCCAGTACTTC. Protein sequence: CASSLAHISGGKETQYF. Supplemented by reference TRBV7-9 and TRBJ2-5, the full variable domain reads DTGVSQNPRHKITKRGQNVTFRCDPISEHNRLYWYRQTLGQGPEFLTYFQNEAQLEKSRLLSDRFSAERPKGSFSTLEIQRTEQGDSAMYLCASSLAHISGGKETQYFGPGTRLLVL.

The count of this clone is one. CDR3 in DNA: TGCAGCGTCGGACAGGGGATTGACTATGGCTACACCTTC. This sequence encodes CSVGQGIDYGYTF. This sequence joins TRBV29-1 and TRBJ1-2; the match to TRBD1 covers 9 bases. This CDR3 is 13 amino acids long. CDR1 SQVTM and CDR2 ANQGSEA come from the germline V gene. Losses at the gene ends were 6 bases for V and 3 bases for J; bases not matched to a gene: 5.

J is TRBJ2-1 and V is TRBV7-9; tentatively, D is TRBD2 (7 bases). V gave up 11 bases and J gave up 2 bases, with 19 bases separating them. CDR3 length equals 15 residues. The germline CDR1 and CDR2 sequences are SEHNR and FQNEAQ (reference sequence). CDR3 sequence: CACFLGGGAYNEQFF. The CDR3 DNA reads TGTGCCTGCTTTCTAGGGGGGGGAGCCTACAATGAGCAGTTCTTC.

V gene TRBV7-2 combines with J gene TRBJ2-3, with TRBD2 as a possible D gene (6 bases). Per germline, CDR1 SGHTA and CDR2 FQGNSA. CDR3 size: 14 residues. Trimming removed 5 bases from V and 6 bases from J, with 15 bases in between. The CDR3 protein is CASSPGDSGDTQYF. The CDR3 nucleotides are TGTGCCAGCAGCCCCGGGGACTCTGGGGATACGCAGTATTTT.

The CDR3 sequence is CASSLYKGTDTQYF. Here the CDR3 DNA reads TGTGCCAGCAGCTTGTACAAGGGGACAGATACGCAGTATTTT. V gene TRBV5-4 combines with J gene TRBJ2-3; a possible D gene is TRBD1 (5 bases). Trimming shortened V by 1 base and J by 3 bases, and 9 bases separated the two germline ends. The CDR3 has 14 residues. Per germline, CDR1 SGHNT and CDR2 YYREEE (reference sequence).

DNA for the CDR3: TGTGCCACCAACAAGGGGCAGGGATGGTATGGCTACACCTTC. Translation gives CATNKGQGWYGYTF. The chain combines TRBV6-5 with TRBJ1-2; TRBD1 is a possible D gene (5 bases). CDR1 is MNHEY and CDR2 is SVGAGI in the germline V gene. The CDR3 totals 14 residues. V lost 10 bases, J lost 5 bases, and 20 bases lay in between.

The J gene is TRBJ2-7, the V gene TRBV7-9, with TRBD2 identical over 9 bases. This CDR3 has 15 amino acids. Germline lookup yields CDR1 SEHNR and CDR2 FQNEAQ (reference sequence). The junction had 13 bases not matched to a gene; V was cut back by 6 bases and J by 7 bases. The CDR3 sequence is CASRGNGTSPWEQYF. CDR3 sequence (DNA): TGTGCCAGCAGGGGCAACGGGACTAGCCCGTGGGAGCAGTACTTC.

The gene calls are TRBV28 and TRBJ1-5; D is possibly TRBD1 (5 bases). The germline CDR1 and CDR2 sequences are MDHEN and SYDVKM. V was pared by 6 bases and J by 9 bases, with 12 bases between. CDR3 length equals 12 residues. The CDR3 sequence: CASSPGGRPQHF. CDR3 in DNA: TGTGCCAGCAGCCCCGGGGGAAGGCCCCAGCATTTT.

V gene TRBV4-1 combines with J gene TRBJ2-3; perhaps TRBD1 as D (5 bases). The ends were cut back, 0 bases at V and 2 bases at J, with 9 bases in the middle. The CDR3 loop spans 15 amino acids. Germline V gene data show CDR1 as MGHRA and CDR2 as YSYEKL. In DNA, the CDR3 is TGCGCCAGCAGCCAAGAACACAGGACCACAGATACGCAGTATTTT. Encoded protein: CASSQEHRTTDTQYF.

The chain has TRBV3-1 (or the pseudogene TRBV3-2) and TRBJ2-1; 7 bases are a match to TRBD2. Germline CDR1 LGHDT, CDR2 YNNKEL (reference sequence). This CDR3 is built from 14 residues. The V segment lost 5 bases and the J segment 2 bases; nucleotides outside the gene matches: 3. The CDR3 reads CASSKAGTYNEQFF. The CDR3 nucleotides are TGTGCCAGCAGCAAAGCGGGAACCTACAATGAGCAGTTCTTC.

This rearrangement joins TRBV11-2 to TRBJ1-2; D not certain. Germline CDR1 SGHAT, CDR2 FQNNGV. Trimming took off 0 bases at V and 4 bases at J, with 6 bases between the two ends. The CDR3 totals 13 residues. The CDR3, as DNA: TGTGCCAGCAGCTTAGATGACATCTATGGCTACACCTTC. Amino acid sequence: CASSLDDIYGYTF.

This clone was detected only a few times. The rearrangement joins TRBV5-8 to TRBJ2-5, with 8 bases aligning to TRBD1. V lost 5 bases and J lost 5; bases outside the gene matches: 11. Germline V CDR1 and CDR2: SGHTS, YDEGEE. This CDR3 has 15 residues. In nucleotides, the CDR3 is TGTGCCAGCAGTACCCAGGGGGCGCGAGGGGAGACCCAGTACTTC. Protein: CASSTQGARGETQYF.

CDR3 coding DNA: TGTGCCAGCAGCCCGAATATTCTAGCGGGGGGGCCGAAGACCCAGTACTTC. This codes for CASSPNILAGGPKTQYF. The J gene is TRBJ2-5, the V gene TRBV7-2, with 12 bases identical to TRBD2. V trimming: 5 bases; J trimming: 6 bases; junction bases outside the gene matches: 13. Germline V gene lookup returns CDR1 SGHTA and CDR2 FQGNSA. This CDR3 contains 17 residues.

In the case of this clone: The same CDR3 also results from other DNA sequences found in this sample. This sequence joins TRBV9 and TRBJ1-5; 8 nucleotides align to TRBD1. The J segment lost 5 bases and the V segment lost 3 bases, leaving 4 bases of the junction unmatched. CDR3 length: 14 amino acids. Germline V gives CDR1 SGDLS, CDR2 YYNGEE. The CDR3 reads CASSAGQGDQPQHF. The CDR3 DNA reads TGTGCCAGCAGCGCCGGACAGGGAGATCAGCCCCAGCATTTT.

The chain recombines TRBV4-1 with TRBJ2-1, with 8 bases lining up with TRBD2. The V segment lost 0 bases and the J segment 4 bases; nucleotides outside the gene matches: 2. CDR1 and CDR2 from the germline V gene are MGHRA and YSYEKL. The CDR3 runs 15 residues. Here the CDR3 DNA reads TGCGCCAGCAGCCAAGATTCTAGCGGGTACAATGAGCAGTTCTTC. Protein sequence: CASSQDSSGYNEQFF.

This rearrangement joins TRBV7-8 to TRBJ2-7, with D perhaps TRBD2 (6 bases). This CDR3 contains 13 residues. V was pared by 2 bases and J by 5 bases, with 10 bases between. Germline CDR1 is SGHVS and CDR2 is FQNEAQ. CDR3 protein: CASSLTSPHEQYF. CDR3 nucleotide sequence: TGTGCCAGCAGCTTAACTAGCCCCCACGAGCAGTACTTC.

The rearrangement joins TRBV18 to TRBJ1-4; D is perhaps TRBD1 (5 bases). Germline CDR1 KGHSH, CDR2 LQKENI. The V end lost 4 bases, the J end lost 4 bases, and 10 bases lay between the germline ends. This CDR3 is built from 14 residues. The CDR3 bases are TGTGCCAGCTCACTTCAGGGTCTTAATGAAAAACTGTTTTTT. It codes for CASSLQGLNEKLFF.

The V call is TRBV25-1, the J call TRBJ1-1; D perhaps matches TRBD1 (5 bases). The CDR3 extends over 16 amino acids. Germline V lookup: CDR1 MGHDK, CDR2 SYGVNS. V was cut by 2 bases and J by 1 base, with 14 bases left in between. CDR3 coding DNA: TGTGCCAGCAGTGAAGCTGGCCAGGGCAAGAACACTGAAGCTTTCTTT. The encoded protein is CASSEAGQGKNTEAFF.

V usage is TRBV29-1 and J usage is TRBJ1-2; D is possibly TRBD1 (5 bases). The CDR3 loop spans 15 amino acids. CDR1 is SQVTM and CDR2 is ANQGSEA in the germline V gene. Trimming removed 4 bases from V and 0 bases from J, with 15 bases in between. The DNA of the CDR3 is TGCAGCGTTGGGGGGGAACGGGAACCTAACTATGGCTACACCTTC. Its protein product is CSVGGEREPNYGYTF.